What follows is one TCR beta chain and its context. This sample is part of a study of shared T cell receptors in the human thymus. Repertoires were generated with immunoSEQ multiplex PCR, while TCRdb's copy carries only in-frame clones and drops some. The sample carries 650,000 to 950,000 clones, over 75% recorded once. CDR3 length: 17 residues. Germline V gene lookup returns CDR1 SEHNR and CDR2 FQNEAQ (reference sequence). Trimming took off 0 bases at V and 11 bases at J, with 25 bases between the two ends. This same sample was also part of a study on human thymus T cells. That investigation notes: Samples came from healthy Finnish infants during open corrective cardiac surgery. The thymus tissue came from resections taken during corrective heart surgery. Related research has reported that thymic repertoires overlap highly among unrelated individuals.

The specimen sequenced was thymocytes. The chain combines TRBV7-9 with TRBJ1-2; no firm D call. The TCR originated in a girl under three years old with a congenital heart defect. The CDR3 DNA reads TGTGCCAGCAGCTTAGCGGGGTTTGGAGGAGGAAAAGGTGGTTACACCTTC. This translates into CASSLAGFGGGKGGYTF.